This TCR beta chain comes out of a study of OX40 agonist ivuxolimab in advanced cancers. Study background: The drug used for patients, ivuxolimab, was an agonistic anti-OX40 (CD134) antibody. Patients got intravenous ivuxolimab at 0.01 to 10 mg/kg every 2 weeks. Partial responses were achieved by three patients, of whom one had hepatocellular carcinoma and two had cutaneous melanoma. Study outcomes and limitations: A proportion of nonresponders additionally exhibited low normalized T-cell clonal expansion.

The method was immunoSEQ multiplex PCR; TCRdb's version includes in-frame clones alone and lacks a portion of them. The data hold approximately 73,000 clones, with 85% to 90% observed a single time. The CDR3 is made up of 10 amino acids. The V end lost 5 bases, the J end lost 5 bases, and 4 bases lay between the germline ends. Germline V CDR1 and CDR2: MNHNS, SASEGT. Comment on this clone: Its antigen is unknown.

The clonotype originates from an adult with an advanced solid tumor such as melanoma, head and neck, liver or kidney cancer. The chain recombines TRBV6-1 with TRBJ2-7; D ambiguous. Sequenced material: CD4+ or CD8+ T cells sorted from blood, taken in a trial of the OX40 agonist ivuxolimab. The CDR3 sequence: CASSPDEQYF. The CDR3 nucleotides read TGTGCCAGCAGTCCGGACGAGCAGTACTTC.